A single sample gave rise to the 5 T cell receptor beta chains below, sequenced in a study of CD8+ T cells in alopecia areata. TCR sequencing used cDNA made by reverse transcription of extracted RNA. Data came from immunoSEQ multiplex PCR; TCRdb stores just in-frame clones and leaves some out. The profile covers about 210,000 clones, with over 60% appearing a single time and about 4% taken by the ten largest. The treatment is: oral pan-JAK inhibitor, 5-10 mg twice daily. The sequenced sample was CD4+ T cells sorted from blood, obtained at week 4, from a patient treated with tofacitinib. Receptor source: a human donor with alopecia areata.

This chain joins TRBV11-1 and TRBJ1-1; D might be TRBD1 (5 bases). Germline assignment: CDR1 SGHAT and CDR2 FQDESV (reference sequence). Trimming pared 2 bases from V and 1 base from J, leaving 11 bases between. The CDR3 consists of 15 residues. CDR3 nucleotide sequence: TGTGCCAGCAGCTTACTATGGGGGACGAACACTGAAGCTTTCTTT. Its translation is CASSLLWGTNTEAFF.

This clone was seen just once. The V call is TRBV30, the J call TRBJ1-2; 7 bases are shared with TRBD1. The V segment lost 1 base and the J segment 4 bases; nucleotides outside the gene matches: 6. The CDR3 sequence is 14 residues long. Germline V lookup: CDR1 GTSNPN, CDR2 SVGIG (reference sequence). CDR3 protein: CAWSENRGGYGYTF. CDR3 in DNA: TGTGCCTGGAGTGAAAACAGGGGTGGCTATGGCTACACCTTC.

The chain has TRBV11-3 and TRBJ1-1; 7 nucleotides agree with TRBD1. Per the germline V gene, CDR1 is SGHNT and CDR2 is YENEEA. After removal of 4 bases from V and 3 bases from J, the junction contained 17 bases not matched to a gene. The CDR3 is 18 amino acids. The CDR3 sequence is CASSSPGQRTLPHTEAFF. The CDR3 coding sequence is TGTGCCAGCAGCTCCCCGGGACAGAGGACTCTCCCCCACACTGAAGCTTTCTTT. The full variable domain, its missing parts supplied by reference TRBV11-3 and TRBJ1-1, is EAGVVQSPRYKIIEKKQPVAFWCNPISGHNTLYWYLQNLGQGPELLIRYENEEAVDDSQLPKDRFSAERLKGVDSTLKIQPAELGDSAVYLCASSSPGQRTLPHTEAFFGQGTRLTVV.

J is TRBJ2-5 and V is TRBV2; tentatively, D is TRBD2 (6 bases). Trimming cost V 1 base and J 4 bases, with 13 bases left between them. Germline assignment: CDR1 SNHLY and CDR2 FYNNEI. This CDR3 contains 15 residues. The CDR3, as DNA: TGTGCCAGCAGTGAAGAGGCACTAGCAGGAGAGACCCAGTACTTC. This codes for CASSEEALAGETQYF.

The CDR3 DNA reads TGTGCCAGCAGAAGACAGTCTCCCACCGGGGAGCTGTTTTTT. Translation: CASRRQSPTGELFF. The chain uses TRBV2 and TRBJ2-2; D may be TRBD1 (5 bases). V was cut by 6 bases and J by 4 bases, with 12 bases left in between. The CDR3 is made up of 14 amino acids. Germline assignment: CDR1 SNHLY and CDR2 FYNNEI.